This TCR beta chain was sequenced in a study of blood T cell repertoires in COVID-19. Germline V gene sequence: CDR1 SGHVS, CDR2 FQNEAQ. The CDR3 length is 15 residues. V shed 0 bases and J shed 2 bases, with 8 bases lying between them. Sequenced by immunoSEQ multiplex PCR; TCRdb stores in-frame clones only, minus some. The sample has some 160,000 clones; 70% to 90% are singletons. This clone was observed once. Seattle patients were enrolled during active infection and followed longitudinally. J is TRBJ1-3 and V is TRBV7-8; D is unresolved. The sequencing input was peripheral blood. This clonotype was sampled from a woman aged 80 or over with COVID-19, enrolled during active disease. The CDR3 DNA is TGTGCCAGCAGCTTAGCCACAGCCGCTGGAAACACCATATATTTT. Its translation: CASSLATAAGNTIYF.